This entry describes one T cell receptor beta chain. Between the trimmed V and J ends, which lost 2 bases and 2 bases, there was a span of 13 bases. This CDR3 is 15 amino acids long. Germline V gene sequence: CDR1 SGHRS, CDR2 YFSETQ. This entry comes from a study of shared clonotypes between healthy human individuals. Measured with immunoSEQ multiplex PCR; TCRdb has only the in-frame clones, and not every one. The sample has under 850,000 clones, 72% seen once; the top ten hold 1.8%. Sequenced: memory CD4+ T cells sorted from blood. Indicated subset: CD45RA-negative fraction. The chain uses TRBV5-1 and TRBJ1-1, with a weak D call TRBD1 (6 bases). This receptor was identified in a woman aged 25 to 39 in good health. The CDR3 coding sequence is TGCGCCAGCAGCTTATATGAACAGGGAAACACTGAAGCTTTCTTT. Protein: CASSLYEQGNTEAFF.